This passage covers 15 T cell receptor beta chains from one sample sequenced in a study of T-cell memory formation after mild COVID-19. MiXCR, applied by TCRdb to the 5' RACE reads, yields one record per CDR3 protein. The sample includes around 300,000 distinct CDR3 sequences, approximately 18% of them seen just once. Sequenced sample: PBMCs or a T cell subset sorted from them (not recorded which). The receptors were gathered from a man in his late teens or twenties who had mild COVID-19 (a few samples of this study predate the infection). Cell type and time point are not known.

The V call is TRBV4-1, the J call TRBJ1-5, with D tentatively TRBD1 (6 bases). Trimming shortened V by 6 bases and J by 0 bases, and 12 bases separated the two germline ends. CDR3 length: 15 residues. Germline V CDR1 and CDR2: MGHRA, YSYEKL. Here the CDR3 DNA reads TGCGCCAGCAGTACCACAGGGTATAGCAATCAGCCCCAGCATTTT. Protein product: CASSTTGYSNQPQHF.

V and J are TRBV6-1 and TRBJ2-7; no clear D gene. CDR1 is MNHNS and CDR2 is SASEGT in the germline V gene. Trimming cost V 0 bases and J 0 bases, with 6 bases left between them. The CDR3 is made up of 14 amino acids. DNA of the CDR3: TGTGCCAGCAGTGAAGCCCGGAGCTCCTACGAGCAGTACGTC. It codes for CASSEARSSYEQYV.

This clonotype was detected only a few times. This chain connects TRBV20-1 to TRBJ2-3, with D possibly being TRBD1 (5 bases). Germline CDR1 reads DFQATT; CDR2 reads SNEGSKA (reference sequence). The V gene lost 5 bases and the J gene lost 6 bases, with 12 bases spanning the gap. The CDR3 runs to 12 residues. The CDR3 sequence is CSAVKGLDTQYF. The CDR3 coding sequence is TGCAGTGCTGTTAAGGGGTTGGATACGCAGTATTTT.

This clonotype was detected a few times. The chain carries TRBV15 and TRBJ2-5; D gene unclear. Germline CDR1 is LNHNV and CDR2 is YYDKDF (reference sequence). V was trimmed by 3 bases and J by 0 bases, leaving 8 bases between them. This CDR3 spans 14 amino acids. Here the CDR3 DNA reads TGTGCCACCAGCAGCGGACGGGACCAAGAGACCCAGTACTTC. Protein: CATSSGRDQETQYF.

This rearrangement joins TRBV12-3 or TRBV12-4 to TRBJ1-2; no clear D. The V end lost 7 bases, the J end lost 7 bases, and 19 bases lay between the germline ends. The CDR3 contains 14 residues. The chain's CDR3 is CASTLGGQLSGYTF. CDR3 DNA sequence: TGTGCCAGCACCCTCGGCGGGCAGCTATCTGGCTACACCTTC.

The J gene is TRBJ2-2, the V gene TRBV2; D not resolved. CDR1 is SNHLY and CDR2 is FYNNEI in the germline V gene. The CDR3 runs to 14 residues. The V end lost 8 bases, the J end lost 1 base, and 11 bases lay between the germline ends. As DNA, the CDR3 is TGTGCCAGCCAGAGACTTATGAACACCGGGGAGCTGTTTTTT. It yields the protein CASQRLMNTGELFF.

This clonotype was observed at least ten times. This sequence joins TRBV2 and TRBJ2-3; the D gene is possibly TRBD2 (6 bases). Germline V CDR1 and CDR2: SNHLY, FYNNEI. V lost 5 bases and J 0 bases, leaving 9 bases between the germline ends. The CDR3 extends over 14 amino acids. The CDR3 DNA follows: TGTGCCAGCAGTACCGGGACTAGCACAGATACGCAGTATTTT. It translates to CASSTGTSTDTQYF.

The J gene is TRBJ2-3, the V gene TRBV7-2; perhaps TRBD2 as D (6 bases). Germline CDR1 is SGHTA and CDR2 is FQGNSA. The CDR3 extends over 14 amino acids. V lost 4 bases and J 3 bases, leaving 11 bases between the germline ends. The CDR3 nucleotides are TGTGCCAGCAGCTCGCCTGGGGGGACAGATACGCAGTATTTT. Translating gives CASSSPGGTDTQYF. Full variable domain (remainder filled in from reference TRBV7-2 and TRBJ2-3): GAGVSQSPSNKVTEKGKDVELRCDPISGHTALYWYRQSLGQGLEFLIYFQGNSAPDKSGLPSDRFSAERTGGSVSTLTIQRTQQEDSAVYLCASSSPGGTDTQYFGPGTRLTVL.

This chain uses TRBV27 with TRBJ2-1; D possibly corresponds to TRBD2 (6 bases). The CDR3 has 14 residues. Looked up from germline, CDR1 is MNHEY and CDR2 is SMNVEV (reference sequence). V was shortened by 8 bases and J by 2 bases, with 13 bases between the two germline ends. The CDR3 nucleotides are TGTGCCAGCGCATCGCGGGGACCCTACAATGAGCAGTTCTTC. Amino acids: CASASRGPYNEQFF.

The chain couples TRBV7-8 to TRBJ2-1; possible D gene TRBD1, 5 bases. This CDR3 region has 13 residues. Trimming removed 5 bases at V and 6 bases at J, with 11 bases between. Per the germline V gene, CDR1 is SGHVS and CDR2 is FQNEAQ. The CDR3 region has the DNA TGTGCCAGCAGCCGCACACAGGTCAATGAGCAGTTCTTC. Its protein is CASSRTQVNEQFF.

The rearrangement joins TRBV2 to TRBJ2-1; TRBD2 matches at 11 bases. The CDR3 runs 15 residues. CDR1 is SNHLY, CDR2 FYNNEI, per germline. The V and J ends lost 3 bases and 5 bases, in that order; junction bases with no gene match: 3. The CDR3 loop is CASSDPGLADNEQFF. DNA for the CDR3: TGTGCCAGCAGTGATCCGGGACTAGCGGACAATGAGCAGTTCTTC.

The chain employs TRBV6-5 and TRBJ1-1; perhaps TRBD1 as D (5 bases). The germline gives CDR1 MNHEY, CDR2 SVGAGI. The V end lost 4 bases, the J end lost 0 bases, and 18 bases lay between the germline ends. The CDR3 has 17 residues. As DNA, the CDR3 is TGTGCCAGCAGTTTCGTCACCCCCGGGACGGTGAACACTGAAGCTTTCTTT. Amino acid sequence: CASSFVTPGTVNTEAFF.

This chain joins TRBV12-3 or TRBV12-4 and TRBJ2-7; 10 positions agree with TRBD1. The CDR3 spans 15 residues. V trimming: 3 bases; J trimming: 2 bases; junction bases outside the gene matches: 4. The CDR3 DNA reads TGTGCCAGCAGTTTCGGACAGGGGGGCGCCTACGAGCAGTACTTC. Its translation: CASSFGQGGAYEQYF.

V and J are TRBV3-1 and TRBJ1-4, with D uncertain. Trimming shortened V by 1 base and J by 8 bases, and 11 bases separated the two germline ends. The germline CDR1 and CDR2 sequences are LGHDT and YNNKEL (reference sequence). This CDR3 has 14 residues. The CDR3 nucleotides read TGTGCCAGCAGCCAAGGGCCTCCGGGAGAAAAACTGTTTTTT. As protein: CASSQGPPGEKLFF.

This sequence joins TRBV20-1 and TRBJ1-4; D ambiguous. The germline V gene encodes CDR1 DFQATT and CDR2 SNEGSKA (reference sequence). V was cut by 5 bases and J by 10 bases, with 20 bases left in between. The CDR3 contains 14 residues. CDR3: CSAPRWPRHVKLFF. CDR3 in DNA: TGCAGTGCTCCCCGTTGGCCCCGACACGTAAAACTGTTTTTT.